This T cell receptor (beta chain) was profiled in a study of blood T cell repertoires in COVID-19. Only in-frame clones appear in the TCRdb table, and some are missing; sequencing was by immunoSEQ multiplex PCR. This table has approximately 330,000 clones, approximately 88% appearing once. The CDR3 has 14 amino acids. Germline lookup yields CDR1 MDHEN and CDR2 SYDVKM. Trimming cost V 9 bases and J 5 bases; bases outside gene matches: 6. The chain has TRBV28 and TRBJ2-5, with TRBD2 matching over 13 bases. This clonotype was obtained from a woman aged 45-65 years with active or convalescent COVID-19. Sequenced input: peripheral blood. This chain's CDR3 is CASRTSGSTETQYF. CDR3 DNA: TGTGCCAGTAGGACTAGCGGGAGTACTGAGACCCAGTACTTC.